This TCR beta chain was obtained from a study of T-cell reconstitution after alpha-beta-depleted transplantation in children. A TCRbeta library incorporating unique molecular identifiers was prepared. TCRdb passed the PCR reads through MiXCR, listing each CDR3 protein once. Among over 150,000 distinct CDR3 sequences listed, roughly 6.6% were seen once. This CDR3 has 16 residues. The V end was cut by 2 bases, the J end by 4 bases, with 17 bases between. CDR1 is SQVTM and CDR2 is ANQGSEA in the germline V gene. This clonotype was counted many times. Its antigen is not known. Regarding the study as a whole: Some patients' high day-60 TCRbeta diversity was attributed to recipient cells surviving conditioning. Approximately two months post-transplant, alpha-beta T cells reportedly originated from several hundred expanded graft clones. T cells produced anew were the main source of T-cell counts and diversity one year after transplant.

The receptor was isolated from a boy between 2 and 10 years old with acute lymphoblastic leukemia, due to receive a stem cell transplant. Sequenced material: PBMCs, taken before TCRalphabeta/CD19-depleted stem cell transplant. This chain joins TRBV29-1 and TRBJ2-2; D is possibly TRBD1 (5 bases). The CDR3 region is CSVEKGHGAGTGELFF. In nucleotides, the CDR3 is TGCAGCGTTGAAAAGGGGCATGGGGCTGGCACCGGGGAGCTGTTTTTT.